The 26 T cell receptor beta chains in this list originate from one sample, sequenced in a study of patients and donors after allogeneic stem cell transplantation. TCRdb reprocessed the RT-PCR reads via MiXCR and lists one record per CDR3 protein. The sample includes about 160,000 distinct CDR3 sequences, around 28% seen only once; the top ten take 3.2%. The sample consisted of blood, either unsorted or a sorted T cell fraction (not recorded which). These receptors originate from a human donor who was either an allogeneic HSCT recipient or a stem cell or donor lymphocyte infusion donor (not recorded which). It is not recorded whose cells these are; they may come from a transplant donor.

This chain uses TRBV12-3 or TRBV12-4 with TRBJ2-5, with TRBD2 matching over 11 bases. V lost 6 bases and J lost 2; bases outside the gene matches: 5. The CDR3 loop spans 15 amino acids. CDR3: CASRSSGRFQETQYF. CDR3 sequence (DNA): TGTGCCAGCAGATCTAGCGGGAGGTTTCAAGAGACCCAGTACTTC.

This clonotype was seen only a few times. V and J are TRBV20-1 and TRBJ1-2, with a weak D call TRBD1 (6 bases). The CDR3 has 14 amino acids. Trimming stripped 2 bases from V and 3 bases from J, with 13 bases between. The germline V gene encodes CDR1 DFQATT and CDR2 SNEGSKA (reference sequence). Here the CDR3 DNA reads TGCAGTGCTAGACTAAGGGGACAACACTATGGCTACACCTTC. Translating it yields CSARLRGQHYGYTF.

This chain connects TRBV27 to TRBJ1-5, with TRBD1 as a possible D gene (6 bases). Germline V lookup: CDR1 MNHEY, CDR2 SMNVEV (reference sequence). V lost 0 bases and J 0 bases, leaving 12 bases between the germline ends. The CDR3 loop spans 17 amino acids. CDR3 region: CASSLSPPGDSNQPQHF. The CDR3 DNA reads TGTGCCAGCAGTTTATCGCCCCCAGGGGATAGCAATCAGCCCCAGCATTTT.

The V call is TRBV27, the J call TRBJ1-6; D is uncertain. Trimming pared 7 bases from V and 0 bases from J, leaving 7 bases between. From germline, CDR1 is MNHEY and CDR2 SMNVEV (reference sequence). CDR3 length: 14 residues. As DNA, the CDR3 is TGTGCCAGCAAATACAGCTCCTATAATTCACCCCTCCACTTT. Translated: CASKYSSYNSPLHF.

The chain employs TRBV29-1 and TRBJ1-3; D gene ambiguous. CDR1 and CDR2 from the germline V gene are SQVTM and ANQGSEA. This CDR3 has 15 amino acids. The ends were cut back, 4 bases at V and 0 bases at J, with 13 bases in the middle. CDR3 sequence reads: CSVARVLSSGNTIYF. CDR3 DNA sequence: TGCAGCGTTGCCCGTGTGCTTAGCTCTGGAAACACCATATATTTT.

This clonotype was seen repeatedly, ten times or more. The rearrangement joins TRBV12-3 or TRBV12-4 to TRBJ2-6; D gene unclear. CDR3 length: 13 residues. V shed 5 bases and J shed 0 bases, with 2 bases lying between them. The CDR3 here is CASSVSGANVLTF. The CDR3 bases are TGTGCCAGCAGTGTCTCTGGGGCCAACGTCCTGACTTTC.

This clonotype showed up many times. The rearrangement joins TRBV9 to TRBJ1-2; tentative D call: TRBD1 (6 bases). Looked up from germline, CDR1 is SGDLS and CDR2 is YYNGEE. Deletions cut 1 base from V and 8 bases from J, with 18 bases between. The CDR3 has 15 amino acids. The CDR3, as DNA: TGTGCCAGCAGCGTACTGTCAACAGGGTTTGAAGGCTACACCTTC. Its protein is CASSVLSTGFEGYTF.

This clonotype was picked up a small number of times. The chain has TRBV4-2 and TRBJ1-1, with D tentatively TRBD1 (5 bases). From germline, CDR1 is LGHNA and CDR2 YNFKEQ. The V end was cut by 5 bases, the J end by 1 base, with 14 bases between. The CDR3 consists of 15 residues. This chain's CDR3 is CASSTPGVGNTEAFF. In DNA, the CDR3 is TGTGCCAGCAGCACGCCGGGGGTGGGGAACACTGAAGCTTTCTTT.

The chain employs TRBV3-1 and TRBJ2-7; D unresolved. CDR1 is LGHDT and CDR2 is YNNKEL in the germline V gene (reference sequence). The V end lost 4 bases, the J end lost 6 bases, and 10 bases lay between the germline ends. This CDR3 is built from 12 residues. The CDR3 reads CASSPTASEQYF. The DNA for the CDR3 is TGTGCCAGCAGCCCGACTGCGTCCGAGCAGTACTTC.

The J gene is TRBJ2-2, the V gene TRBV27, with 12 positions matching TRBD2. The CDR3 length is 16 residues. Germline-derived CDR1 and CDR2 are MNHEY and SMNVEV (reference sequence). The J segment lost 6 bases and the V segment lost 3 bases, leaving 5 bases of the junction unmatched. CDR3 in DNA: TGTGCCAGCAGTTTCGAACTAGCGGGAGGTGCCGGGGAGCTGTTTTTT. Protein: CASSFELAGGAGELFF.

This clonotype was detected only a few times. The chain is built from TRBV15 and TRBJ2-7; D might be TRBD1 (5 bases). Trimming left V 1 base short and J 0 bases short, with 19 bases between. This CDR3 is 18 amino acids long. Germline values: CDR1 LNHNV, CDR2 YYDKDF (reference sequence). The CDR3 loop reads CATSRAGLRGRNSYEQYF. The CDR3 DNA follows: TGTGCCACCAGCAGAGCAGGGTTGCGAGGACGAAACTCCTACGAGCAGTACTTC.

The genes are TRBV20-1 and TRBJ2-1; D gene uncertain. The CDR3 totals 16 residues. The germline V gene encodes CDR1 DFQATT and CDR2 SNEGSKA (reference sequence). V was shortened by 1 base and J by 4 bases, with 17 bases between the two germline ends. The CDR3 sequence is CSARVFGSLLYNEQFF. The CDR3 DNA reads as TGCAGTGCTAGAGTATTCGGCTCCCTCTTGTACAATGAGCAGTTCTTC.

This clonotype appeared a few times. The J gene is TRBJ1-6, the V gene TRBV20-1; D may be TRBD1 (5 bases). The CDR3 totals 17 residues. Germline lookup yields CDR1 DFQATT and CDR2 SNEGSKA (reference sequence). V shed 0 bases and J shed 6 bases, with 18 bases lying between them. CDR3 in DNA: TGCAGTGCTAGAGATCCGGGACCGTCAACATTTAATTCACCCCTCCACTTT. Translated: CSARDPGPSTFNSPLHF.

This clonotype was detected a few times. The DNA is left out, because the CDR3 cannot be placed on it with certainty; the CDR3 is given as TCRdb lists it. V gene TRBV7-2 combines with J gene TRBJ1-5; the DNA was not compared with TRBD1, the D call given in the table. The CDR3 contains 14 residues when both ends are counted. Per germline, CDR1 SGHTA and CDR2 FQGNSA. The CDR3 here is CASSFGPGGQPQHF.

The gene calls are TRBV6-5 and TRBJ1-1; weak D call: TRBD1 (5 bases). The CDR3 sequence is 17 residues long. With 5 bases removed from V and 1 base from J, the gap between germline ends came to 20 bases. CDR1 MNHEY and CDR2 SVGAGI come from the germline V gene. CDR3 nucleotides: TGTGCCAGCAGTCGCGAAGGACAACTAGGGAGGAACACTGAAGCTTTCTTT. As protein: CASSREGQLGRNTEAFF.

The chain has TRBV4-2 and TRBJ2-1; 10 bases are shared with TRBD2. This CDR3 spans 15 amino acids. V shed 0 bases, J shed 6 bases, and the junction held 2 bases outside the gene matches. Germline-derived CDR1 and CDR2 are LGHNA and YNFKEQ. The CDR3 bases are TGTGCCAGCAGCCAAGAACTAGCGGGGTTCAATGAGCAGTTCTTC. Protein: CASSQELAGFNEQFF.

This clonotype showed up many times. V is TRBV12-3 or TRBV12-4 and J is TRBJ2-5; either TRBD1 or TRBD2 may fit D (5 bases each). V lost 6 bases and J 0 bases, leaving 11 bases between the germline ends. The CDR3 loop spans 14 amino acids. CDR3 nucleotides: TGTGCCAGCAGCCCGGGGACGTACCAAGAGACCCAGTACTTC. This gives the protein CASSPGTYQETQYF.

The gene calls are TRBV5-1 and TRBJ1-1; D perhaps matches TRBD1 (5 bases). Germline CDR1 reads SGHRS; CDR2 reads YFSETQ. This CDR3 has 15 residues. V was trimmed by 0 bases and J by 0 bases, leaving 9 bases between them. The CDR3 sequence: CASSLAGIMNTEAFF. In nucleotides, the CDR3 is TGCGCCAGCAGCTTGGCAGGGATCATGAACACTGAAGCTTTCTTT.

This clonotype occurred a few times. The genes are TRBV3-1 and TRBJ1-4; 9 positions agree with TRBD1. The V segment lost 4 bases and the J segment 15 bases; nucleotides outside the gene matches: 12. The CDR3 is made up of 14 amino acids. CDR1 is LGHDT and CDR2 is YNNKEL in the germline V gene (reference sequence). CDR3: CASSPWGQGLNLFF. Here the CDR3 DNA reads TGTGCCAGCAGCCCGTGGGGACAGGGCCTGAACTTGTTTTTT.

Concerning this clonotype: This may be a read error: a much more frequent sequence differs by one nucleotide. The chain has TRBV5-1 and TRBJ1-2, with 8 bases matching TRBD1. The CDR3 spans 17 residues. Germline assignment: CDR1 SGHRS and CDR2 YFSETQ. The CDR3 spells CVSSLAIPVDRDYGYTF. DNA of the CDR3: TGCGTCAGCAGCTTGGCCATACCCGTGGACAGGGACTATGGCTACACCTTC.

This clonotype has just a few counts. J is TRBJ1-1 and V is TRBV29-1; no firm D call. The CDR3 runs 13 residues. The germline V gene encodes CDR1 SQVTM and CDR2 ANQGSEA. Trimming took off 4 bases at V and 1 base at J, with 10 bases between the two ends. CDR3 amino acids: CSVGRRQNTEAFF. CDR3 sequence (DNA): TGCAGCGTTGGCAGACGCCAGAACACTGAAGCTTTCTTT.

This chain connects TRBV27 to TRBJ2-5; tentative D call: TRBD1 (5 bases). V dropped 2 bases and J dropped 5 bases, with 12 bases sitting between them. The CDR3 is made up of 14 amino acids. The germline gives CDR1 MNHEY, CDR2 SMNVEV (reference sequence). The CDR3 loop reads CASSLGVRAETQYF. In DNA, the CDR3 is TGTGCCAGCAGTTTAGGAGTCAGGGCGGAGACCCAGTACTTC.

J is TRBJ2-1 and V is TRBV28; 10 bases map to TRBD2. CDR1 and CDR2 from the germline V gene are MDHEN and SYDVKM. The V gene end was trimmed by 3 bases and the J gene end by 7 bases; junction bases not matched to a gene: 18. The CDR3 extends over 19 amino acids. CDR3 sequence: CASSFVGFSTSGFLNEQFF. CDR3 sequence (DNA): TGTGCCAGCAGTTTTGTCGGGTTCTCGACTAGCGGGTTCCTTAATGAGCAGTTCTTC.

The rearrangement joins TRBV7-3 to TRBJ2-1, with D perhaps matching TRBD1 (6 bases). Trimming left V 6 bases short and J 0 bases short, with 12 bases between. The CDR3 covers 15 residues. CDR1 SGHTA and CDR2 FQGTGA come from the germline V gene. The CDR3 DNA reads TGTGCCAGCAGTGCCGGGACAAGCTCCTACAATGAGCAGTTCTTC. The encoded protein is CASSAGTSSYNEQFF.

This clonotype turned up a few times. The chain combines TRBV7-2 with TRBJ1-2, with 8 nucleotides matching TRBD1. Trimming took 5 bases from V and 8 from J; bases not matched to a gene: 7. The CDR3 runs 13 residues. The V gene's germline CDR1 is SGHTA and CDR2 FQGNSA. The CDR3: CASSTDRGRGYTF. The DNA of the CDR3 is TGTGCCAGCAGCACTGACAGGGGCCGGGGCTACACCTTC.

There are a few counts of this clonotype. The rearrangement links TRBV20-1 to TRBJ1-4, with a tentative D call TRBD1 (5 bases). Trimming left V 5 bases short and J 8 bases short, with 12 bases between. CDR1 and CDR2 (germline): DFQATT, SNEGSKA (reference sequence). CDR3 length equals 12 residues. The CDR3 DNA sequence: TGCAGTGCTCCGGACATAGGGGAAAAACTGTTTTTT. Translation: CSAPDIGEKLFF.